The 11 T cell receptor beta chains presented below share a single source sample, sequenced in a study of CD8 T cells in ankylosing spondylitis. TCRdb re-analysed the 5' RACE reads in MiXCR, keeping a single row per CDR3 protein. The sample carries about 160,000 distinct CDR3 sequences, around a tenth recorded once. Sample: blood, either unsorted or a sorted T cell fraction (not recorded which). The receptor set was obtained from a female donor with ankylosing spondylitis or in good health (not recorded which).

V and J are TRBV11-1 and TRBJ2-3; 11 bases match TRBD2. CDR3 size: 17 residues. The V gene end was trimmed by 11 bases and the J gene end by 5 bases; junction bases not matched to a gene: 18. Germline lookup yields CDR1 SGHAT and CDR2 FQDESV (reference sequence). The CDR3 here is CAFSLAMLSGREDTQYF. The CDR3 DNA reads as TGTGCCTTCAGTTTAGCGATGCTTAGCGGGAGGGAAGATACGCAGTATTTT.

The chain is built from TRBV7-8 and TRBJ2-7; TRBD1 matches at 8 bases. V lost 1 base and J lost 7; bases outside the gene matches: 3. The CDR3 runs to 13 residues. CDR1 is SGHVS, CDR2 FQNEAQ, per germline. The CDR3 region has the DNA TGTGCCAGCAGCTTAGGGACAGGGCGGGAGCAGTACTTC. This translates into CASSLGTGREQYF.

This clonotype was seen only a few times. CDR3 region: CATSGGYNQPQHF. CDR3 nucleotides: TGTGCCACCAGCGGGGGCTACAATCAGCCCCAGCATTTT. The rearrangement uses TRBV15 and TRBJ1-5, with D perhaps TRBD1 (6 bases). The germline V gene encodes CDR1 LNHNV and CDR2 YYDKDF (reference sequence). The CDR3 spans 13 residues. Deletions cut 5 bases from V and 3 bases from J, with 8 bases between.

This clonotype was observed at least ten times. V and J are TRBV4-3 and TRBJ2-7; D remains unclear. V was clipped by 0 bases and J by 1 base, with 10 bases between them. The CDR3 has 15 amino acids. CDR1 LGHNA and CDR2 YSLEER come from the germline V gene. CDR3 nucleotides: TGCGCCAGCAGCCAAGACTGGTACGGGTCCTACGAGCAGTACTTC. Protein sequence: CASSQDWYGSYEQYF.

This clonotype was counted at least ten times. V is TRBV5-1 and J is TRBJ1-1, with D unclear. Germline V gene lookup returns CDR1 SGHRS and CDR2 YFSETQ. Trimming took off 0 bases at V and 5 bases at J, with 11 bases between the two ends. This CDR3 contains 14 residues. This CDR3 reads CASSLAIGSTEAFF. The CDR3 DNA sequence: TGCGCCAGCAGCTTGGCCATAGGATCGACTGAAGCTTTCTTT.

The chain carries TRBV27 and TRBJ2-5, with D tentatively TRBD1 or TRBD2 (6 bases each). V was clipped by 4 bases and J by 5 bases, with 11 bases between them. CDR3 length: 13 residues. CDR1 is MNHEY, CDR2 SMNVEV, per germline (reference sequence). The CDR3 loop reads CASSWGAFETQYF. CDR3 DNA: TGTGCCAGCAGTTGGGGGGCTTTTGAGACCCAGTACTTC.

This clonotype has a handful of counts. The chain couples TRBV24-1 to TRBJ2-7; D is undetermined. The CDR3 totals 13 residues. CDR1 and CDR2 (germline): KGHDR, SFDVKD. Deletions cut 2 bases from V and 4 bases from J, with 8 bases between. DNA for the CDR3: TGTGCCACCAGTGATTCTCAAAGGTACGAGCAGTACTTC. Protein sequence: CATSDSQRYEQYF.

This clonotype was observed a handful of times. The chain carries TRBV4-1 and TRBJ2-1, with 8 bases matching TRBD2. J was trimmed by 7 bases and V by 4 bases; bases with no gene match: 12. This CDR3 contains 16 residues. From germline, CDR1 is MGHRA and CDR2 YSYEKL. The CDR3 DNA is TGCGCCAGCAGCCCTGGCGCCGGACTAGCTTATAATGAGCAGTTCTTC. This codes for CASSPGAGLAYNEQFF.

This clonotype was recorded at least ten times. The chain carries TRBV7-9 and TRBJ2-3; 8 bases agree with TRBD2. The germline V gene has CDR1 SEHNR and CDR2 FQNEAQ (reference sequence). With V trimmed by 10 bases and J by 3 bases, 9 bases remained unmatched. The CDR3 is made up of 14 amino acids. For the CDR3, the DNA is TGTGCCACCCCGCGGGAGGAGGGGACAGATACGCAGTATTTT. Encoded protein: CATPREEGTDTQYF.

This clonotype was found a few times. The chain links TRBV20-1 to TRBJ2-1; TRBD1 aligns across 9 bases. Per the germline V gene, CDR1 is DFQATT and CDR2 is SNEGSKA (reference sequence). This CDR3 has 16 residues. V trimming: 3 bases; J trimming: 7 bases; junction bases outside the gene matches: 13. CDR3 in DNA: TGCAGTGCTAGGGATCCCGGGACAGGGATCCGGAATGAGCAGTTCTTC. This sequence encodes CSARDPGTGIRNEQFF.

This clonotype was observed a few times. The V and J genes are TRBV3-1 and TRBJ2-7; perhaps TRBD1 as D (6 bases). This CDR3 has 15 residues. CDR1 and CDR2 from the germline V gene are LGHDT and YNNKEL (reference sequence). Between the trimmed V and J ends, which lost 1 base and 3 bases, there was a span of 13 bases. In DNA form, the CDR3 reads TGTGCCAGCAGCCAAGCCTGGACAGATTACTACGAGCAGTACTTC. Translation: CASSQAWTDYYEQYF.